These 27 T cell receptor beta chains originate from one sample sequenced in a study of cytomegalovirus exposure and HLA in healthy donors. The protocol was immunoSEQ multiplex PCR, while the TCRdb copy is restricted to in-frame clones and leaves out a portion. Among fewer than 300,000 clones listed, over 75% were seen once. Source material: PBMCs. These receptors were obtained from a woman under 30 in good health and CMV-seronegative.

This chain joins TRBV4-1 and TRBJ2-5, with 10 bases matching TRBD2. V trimming: 4 bases; J trimming: 1 base; junction bases outside the gene matches: 3. Per germline, CDR1 MGHRA and CDR2 YSYEKL. The CDR3 totals 15 residues. The CDR3 here is CASSLGLAFQETQYF. In DNA form, the CDR3 reads TGCGCCAGCAGCCTGGGACTAGCGTTCCAAGAGACCCAGTACTTC.

This chain connects TRBV5-6 to TRBJ2-4, with 7 bases lining up with TRBD1. The CDR3 totals 14 residues. From germline, CDR1 is SGHDT and CDR2 YYEEEE. J gave up 5 bases and V 4 bases, and 6 bases lay outside the gene matches. CDR3 sequence reads: CASSPSGTENIQYF. The CDR3 nucleotides are TGTGCCAGCAGCCCCTCCGGGACAGAAAACATTCAGTACTTC.

The rearrangement uses TRBV5-1 and TRBJ2-1; a weak D match, TRBD2 (5 bases). This CDR3 is 11 amino acids long. The V and J ends lost 3 bases and 9 bases respectively, with 7 bases between them. Germline lookup yields CDR1 SGHRS and CDR2 YFSETQ. Written as DNA, the CDR3 is TGCGCCAGCAGCTCACGGGGTGAGCAGTTCTTC. This encodes CASSSRGEQFF.

V and J are TRBV6-1 and TRBJ2-1; 7 bases line up with TRBD1. J lost 3 bases, V lost 5 bases, and 1 base had no gene match. Germline V gene lookup returns CDR1 MNHNS and CDR2 SASEGT. The CDR3 has 13 residues. The CDR3 reads CASSRQGYNEQFF. CDR3 coding DNA: TGTGCCAGCAGTCGACAGGGCTACAATGAGCAGTTCTTC.

This sequence joins TRBV29-1 and TRBJ1-2; D is unclear. With 6 bases removed from V and 0 bases from J, the gap between germline ends came to 11 bases. Germline assignment: CDR1 SQVTM and CDR2 ANQGSEA. CDR3 length: 13 amino acids. CDR3 residues: CSVSGRANYGYTF. The CDR3, as DNA: TGCAGCGTCTCAGGCCGAGCTAACTATGGCTACACCTTC.

The chain is built from TRBV27 and TRBJ1-4, with D perhaps TRBD1 (5 bases). The germline gives CDR1 MNHEY, CDR2 SMNVEV (reference sequence). Trimming cost V 2 bases and J 5 bases, with 27 bases left between them. There are 20 residues in the CDR3. This CDR3 is CASSLGVGQSGAARNEKLFF. CDR3 coding DNA: TGTGCCAGCAGTTTAGGAGTTGGTCAGTCTGGGGCAGCGCGGAATGAAAAACTGTTTTTT.

This chain links TRBV7-6 with TRBJ2-1; weak D call: TRBD2 (6 bases). The CDR3 has 18 amino acids. V lost 2 bases, J lost 10 bases, and 27 bases lay in between. Germline V gene data show CDR1 as SGHVS and CDR2 as FNYEAQ. CDR3 in DNA: TGTGCCAGCAGCTTACGCCCTTCACGACTAGATCCCCTTTCCGAGCAGTTCTTC. Residues: CASSLRPSRLDPLSEQFF.

This clone was seen only once. The rearrangement joins TRBV7-2 to TRBJ2-7; 10 nucleotides line up with TRBD2. J lost 3 bases, V lost 6 bases, and 2 bases had no gene match. The CDR3 length is 13 residues. Germline V lookup: CDR1 SGHTA, CDR2 FQGNSA. For the CDR3, the DNA is TGTGCCAGCAGTCCTAGCGGGAGCTACGAGCAGTACTTC. It encodes CASSPSGSYEQYF.

V usage is TRBV10-3 and J usage is TRBJ1-1, with D maybe TRBD1 (6 bases). V was clipped by 6 bases and J by 5 bases, with 19 bases between them. This CDR3 region has 15 residues. Germline CDR1 is ENHRY and CDR2 is SYGVKD. CDR3 bases: TGTGCCATCAGAAAAAGGGACGGACAGCAAACTGAAGCTTTCTTT. Translating it yields CAIRKRDGQQTEAFF.

The J gene is TRBJ2-5, the V gene TRBV5-4, with a possible D match to TRBD1 (6 bases). Deletions cut 4 bases from V and 5 bases from J, with 15 bases between. The CDR3 extends over 14 amino acids. CDR1 is SGHNT, CDR2 YYREEE, per germline (reference sequence). Here the CDR3 DNA reads TGTGCCAGCAGCAGAGACAGGTTTTCGGAGACCCAGTACTTC. Encoded protein: CASSRDRFSETQYF. Full variable domain (remainder filled in from reference TRBV5-4 and TRBJ2-5): ETGVTQSPTHLIKTRGQQVTLRCSSQSGHNTVSWYQQALGQGPQFIFQYYREEENGRGNFPPRFSGLQFPNYSSELNVNALELDDSALYLCASSRDRFSETQYFGPGTRLLVL.

V gene TRBV9 combines with J gene TRBJ2-3; D might be TRBD1 (6 bases). The CDR3 runs to 16 residues. Germline CDR1 is SGDLS and CDR2 is YYNGEE. Trimming cost V 0 bases and J 1 base, with 12 bases left between them. CDR3 sequence (DNA): TGTGCCAGCAGCGTAGTGGTGGCAGGGGGCACAGATACGCAGTATTTT. Its translation: CASSVVVAGGTDTQYF.

V and J are TRBV5-1 and TRBJ2-5; the match to TRBD1 covers 9 bases. Germline V gene data show CDR1 as SGHRS and CDR2 as YFSETQ. The CDR3 is 14 residues long. Trimming took 2 bases from V and 7 from J; bases not matched to a gene: 6. The CDR3 sequence: CASSLTGGQGTQYF. CDR3 DNA sequence: TGCGCCAGCAGCTTAACAGGGGGCCAGGGGACCCAGTACTTC.

The genes are TRBV5-4 and TRBJ1-1; D not resolved. Germline CDR1 is SGHNT and CDR2 is YYREEE (reference sequence). Trimming took off 4 bases at V and 4 bases at J, with 11 bases between the two ends. The length of the CDR3 is 13 residues. This chain's CDR3 is CASSRTPVTEAFF. CDR3 DNA sequence: TGTGCCAGCAGCCGAACACCTGTCACTGAAGCTTTCTTT.

V usage is TRBV2 and J usage is TRBJ1-5; TRBD1 matches at 9 bases. The germline V gene has CDR1 SNHLY and CDR2 FYNNEI. The ends lost 8 bases at V and 11 bases at J; junction bases unmatched: 16. The CDR3 covers 15 residues. CDR3 in amino acids: CASANTGTGNMAQHF. In DNA, the CDR3 is TGTGCCAGCGCGAATACCGGGACAGGGAATATGGCCCAGCATTTT.

The gene calls are TRBV28 and TRBJ1-6; 9 positions match TRBD1. CDR1 is MDHEN and CDR2 is SYDVKM in the germline V gene. V was clipped by 6 bases and J by 5 bases; unmatched bases: 14. This CDR3 is 18 amino acids long. The CDR3 DNA reads TGTGCCAGCAGCCCCACGACAGGGACAGGGCTCAATAATTCACCCCTCCACTTT. Translation gives CASSPTTGTGLNNSPLHF.

The chain carries TRBV9 and TRBJ2-1; 7 nucleotides match TRBD2. V lost 4 bases and J lost 7; bases outside the gene matches: 8. CDR3 length: 14 amino acids. From germline, CDR1 is SGDLS and CDR2 YYNGEE. The CDR3, as DNA: TGTGCCAGCAGCTTCTCGACTAGCTCAAATGAGCAGTTCTTC. Amino acids: CASSFSTSSNEQFF. Complete variable domain (other parts from reference TRBV9 and TRBJ2-1): DSGVTQTPKHLITATGQRVTLRCSPRSGDLSVYWYQQSLDQGLQFLIQYYNGEERAKGNILERFSAQQFPDLHSELNLSSLELGDSALYFCASSFSTSSNEQFFGPGTRLTVL.

V gene TRBV28 combines with J gene TRBJ2-6, with TRBD1 matching over 7 bases. The germline V gene has CDR1 MDHEN and CDR2 SYDVKM. Germline trimming cut 3 bases from V and 3 bases from J; bases unmatched to any gene: 5. The CDR3 has 16 amino acids. The CDR3 spells CASSFKGALGANVLTF. The CDR3 DNA follows: TGTGCCAGCAGTTTTAAGGGGGCGCTTGGGGCCAACGTCCTGACTTTC.

The chain is built from TRBV27 and TRBJ1-5; D may be TRBD1 (5 bases). The germline V gene has CDR1 MNHEY and CDR2 SMNVEV (reference sequence). Trimming took off 5 bases at V and 4 bases at J, with 15 bases between the two ends. The CDR3 contains 15 residues. CDR3 region: CASSTRQSINQPQHF. CDR3 nucleotides: TGTGCCAGCAGTACCAGACAGTCAATTAATCAGCCCCAGCATTTT.

The chain combines TRBV6-1 with TRBJ1-1; 7 bases agree with TRBD1. The V gene end was trimmed by 9 bases and the J gene end by 7 bases; junction bases not matched to a gene: 11. CDR1 and CDR2 from the germline V gene are MNHNS and SASEGT. The CDR3 is made up of 13 amino acids. The CDR3, as DNA: TGTGCCAGTCATTATGACAGGGCCGTTGAAGCTTTCTTT. This sequence encodes CASHYDRAVEAFF.

V usage is TRBV12-5 and J usage is TRBJ2-1; D is unresolved. Germline V CDR1 and CDR2: LGHNT, FRNRAP. The V end lost 4 bases, the J end lost 4 bases, and 11 bases lay between the germline ends. The length of the CDR3 is 14 residues. CDR3 in amino acids: CASGSYILYNEQFF. The CDR3, as DNA: TGTGCTAGTGGTTCCTATATCCTTTACAATGAGCAGTTCTTC.

The V and J genes are TRBV27 and TRBJ1-5; perhaps TRBD1 as D (5 bases). Trimming left V 4 bases short and J 8 bases short, with 18 bases between. This CDR3 is built from 15 residues. The germline V gene encodes CDR1 MNHEY and CDR2 SMNVEV (reference sequence). The CDR3 DNA reads TGTGCCAGCAGTTCCTCGGGGGGGGTATCAGAGCCCCAGCATTTT. Translation: CASSSSGGVSEPQHF.

The chain has TRBV28 and TRBJ1-2; 8 bases align to TRBD1. V shed 5 bases and J 7 bases; nucleotides not matched to a gene: 6. From germline, CDR1 is MDHEN and CDR2 SYDVKM. CDR3 length: 13 residues. CDR3: CASSPPTGVGYTF. The CDR3 region has the DNA TGTGCCAGCAGTCCCCCGACAGGGGTTGGCTACACCTTC.

This clone was detected a few times. The rearrangement joins TRBV2 to TRBJ2-7, with D possibly matching TRBD2 (6 bases). V dropped 3 bases and J dropped 6 bases, with 15 bases sitting between them. This CDR3 has 14 amino acids. CDR1 is SNHLY and CDR2 is FYNNEI in the germline V gene. The CDR3 DNA follows: TGTGCCAGCAGTGATAGACTGATGGGAGGCGAGCAGTACTTC. Residues: CASSDRLMGGEQYF.

The chain uses TRBV9 and TRBJ2-4; TRBD1 aligns across 9 bases. V shed 0 bases and J 7 bases; nucleotides not matched to a gene: 5. Germline V lookup: CDR1 SGDLS, CDR2 YYNGEE. The CDR3 length is 15 residues. CDR3 in amino acids: CASSVGWGQGNIQYF. For the CDR3, the DNA is TGTGCCAGCAGCGTAGGGTGGGGACAGGGCAACATTCAGTACTTC.

The chain employs TRBV7-9 and TRBJ2-2; 8 bases align to TRBD2. This CDR3 is 16 amino acids long. CDR1 and CDR2 from the germline V gene are SEHNR and FQNEAQ (reference sequence). J gave up 1 base and V 0 bases, and 1 base lay outside the gene matches. CDR3: CASSLALAVNTGELFF. CDR3 in DNA: TGTGCCAGCAGCTTAGCACTAGCGGTGAACACCGGGGAGCTGTTTTTT.

This sequence joins TRBV28 and TRBJ2-7; the match to TRBD2 covers 11 bases. V was clipped by 5 bases and J by 4 bases; unmatched bases: 16. The CDR3 consists of 18 residues. Germline-derived CDR1 and CDR2 are MDHEN and SYDVKM. CDR3 nucleotide sequence: TGTGCCAGCAGTCCAGGGCGTGAACTAGCGGGAGACTGGTACGAGCAGTACTTC. It is translated as CASSPGRELAGDWYEQYF.

The chain is built from TRBV27 and TRBJ2-6; TRBD2 aligns across 9 bases. J was trimmed by 1 base and V by 0 bases; bases with no gene match: 7. CDR1 is MNHEY, CDR2 SMNVEV, per germline (reference sequence). This CDR3 has 19 amino acids. The CDR3 loop reads CASSLSAGGPLSGANVLTF. The CDR3 region has the DNA TGTGCCAGCAGTTTATCGGCGGGAGGGCCTTTATCTGGGGCCAACGTCCTGACTTTC.